In its sample, the clone carrying this T cell receptor beta chain was seen once. Its antigen is not identified. The method was immunoSEQ multiplex PCR; TCRdb's version includes in-frame clones alone and lacks a portion of them. Among 2,500,000 or so clones listed, under 95% were seen once. This entry is derived from a study of shared clonotypes between healthy human individuals. Germline V gene data show CDR1 as MNHNS and CDR2 as SASEGT. The V and J ends lost 4 bases and 6 bases respectively, with 9 bases between them. The CDR3 is 13 amino acids. Only Caucasian adults living in Nashville, Tennessee served as donors. Findings and limits, study-wide: It was the non-shared clonotypes that had lower generation probabilities than clonotypes shared by all four donors.

This TCR came from a man between 18 and 35 years old in good health. Some clones in this sample may be carry-over from other donors' samples. The chain uses TRBV6-1 and TRBJ2-2; perhaps TRBD1 as D (5 bases). The sequencing input was naive CD4+ T cells from PBMCs. Subset noted: CD45RA+ positively selected. CDR3 protein: CASSVAGSGELFF. Here the CDR3 DNA reads TGTGCCAGCAGTGTCGCAGGGTCCGGGGAGCTGTTTTTT.